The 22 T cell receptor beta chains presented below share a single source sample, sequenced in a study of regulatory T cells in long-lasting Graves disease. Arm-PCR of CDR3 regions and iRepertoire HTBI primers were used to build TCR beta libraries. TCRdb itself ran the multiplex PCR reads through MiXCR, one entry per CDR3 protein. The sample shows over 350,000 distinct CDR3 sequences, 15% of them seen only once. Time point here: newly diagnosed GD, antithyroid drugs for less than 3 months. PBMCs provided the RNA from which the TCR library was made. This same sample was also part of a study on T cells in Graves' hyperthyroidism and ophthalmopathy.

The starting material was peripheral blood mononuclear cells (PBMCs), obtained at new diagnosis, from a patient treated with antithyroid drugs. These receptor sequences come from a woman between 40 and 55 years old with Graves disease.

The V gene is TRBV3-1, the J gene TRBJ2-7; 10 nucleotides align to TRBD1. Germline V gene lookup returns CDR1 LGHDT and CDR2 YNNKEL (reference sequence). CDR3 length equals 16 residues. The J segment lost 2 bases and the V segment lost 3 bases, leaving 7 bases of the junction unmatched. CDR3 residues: CASSQGRGTGAYEQYF. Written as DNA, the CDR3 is TGTGCCAGCAGCCAGGGTCGTGGGACAGGGGCCTACGAGCAGTACTTC.

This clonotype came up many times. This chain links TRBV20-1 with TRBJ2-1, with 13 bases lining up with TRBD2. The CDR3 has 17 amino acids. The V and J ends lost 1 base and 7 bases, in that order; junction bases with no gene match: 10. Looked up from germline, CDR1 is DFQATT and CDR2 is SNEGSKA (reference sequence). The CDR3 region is CSARALAGGMIGNEQFF. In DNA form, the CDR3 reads TGCAGTGCTAGAGCACTAGCGGGAGGGATGATAGGGAATGAGCAGTTCTTC.

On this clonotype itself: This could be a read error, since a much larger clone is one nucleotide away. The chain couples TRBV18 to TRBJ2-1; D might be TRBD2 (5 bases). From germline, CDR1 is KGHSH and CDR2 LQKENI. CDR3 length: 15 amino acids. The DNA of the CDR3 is TGTGCCGGCTCACCACTGGAGGCTAGCAACAATGAGCAGTTCTTC. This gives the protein CAGSPLEASNNEQFF.

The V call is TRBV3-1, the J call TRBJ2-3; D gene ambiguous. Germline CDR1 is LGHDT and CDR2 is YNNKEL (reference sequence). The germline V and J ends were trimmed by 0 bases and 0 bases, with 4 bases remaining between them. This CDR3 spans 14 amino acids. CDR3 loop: CASSQDASTDTQYF. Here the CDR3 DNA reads TGTGCCAGCAGCCAAGATGCCAGCACAGATACGCAGTATTTT.

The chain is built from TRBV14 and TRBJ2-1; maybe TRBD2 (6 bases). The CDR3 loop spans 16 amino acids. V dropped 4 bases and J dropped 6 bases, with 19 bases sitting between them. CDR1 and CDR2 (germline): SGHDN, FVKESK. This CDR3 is CASSPRWASATNEQFF. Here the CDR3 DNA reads TGTGCCAGCAGCCCGCGTTGGGCTAGCGCTACCAATGAGCAGTTCTTC. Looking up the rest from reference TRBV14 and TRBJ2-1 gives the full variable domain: EAGVTQFPSHSVIEKGQTVTLRCDPISGHDNLYWYRRVMGKEIKFLLHFVKESKQDESGMPNNRFLAERTGGTYSTLKVQPAELEDSGVYFCASSPRWASATNEQFFGPGTRLTVL.

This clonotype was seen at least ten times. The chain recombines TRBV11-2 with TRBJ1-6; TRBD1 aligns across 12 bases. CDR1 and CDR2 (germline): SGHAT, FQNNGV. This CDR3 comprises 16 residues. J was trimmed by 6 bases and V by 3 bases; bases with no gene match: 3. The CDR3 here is CASSLGQGALNSPLHF. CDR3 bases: TGTGCCAGCAGCTTGGGACAGGGGGCCCTTAATTCACCCCTCCACTTT.

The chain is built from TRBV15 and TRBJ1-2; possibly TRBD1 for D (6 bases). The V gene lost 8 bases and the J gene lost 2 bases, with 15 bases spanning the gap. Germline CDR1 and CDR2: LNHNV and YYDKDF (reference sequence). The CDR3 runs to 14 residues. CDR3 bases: TGTGCCACCGGGGCGGGGGCAGCCAACTATGGCTACACCTTC. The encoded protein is CATGAGAANYGYTF.

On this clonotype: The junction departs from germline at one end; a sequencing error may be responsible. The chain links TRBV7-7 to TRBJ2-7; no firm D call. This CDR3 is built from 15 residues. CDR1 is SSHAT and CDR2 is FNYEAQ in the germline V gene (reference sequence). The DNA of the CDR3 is TGTGCTAGCAGCTTAGGACGACCGAGCTCCTACGAGCAGTACTTC. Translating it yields CASSLGRPSSYEQYF.

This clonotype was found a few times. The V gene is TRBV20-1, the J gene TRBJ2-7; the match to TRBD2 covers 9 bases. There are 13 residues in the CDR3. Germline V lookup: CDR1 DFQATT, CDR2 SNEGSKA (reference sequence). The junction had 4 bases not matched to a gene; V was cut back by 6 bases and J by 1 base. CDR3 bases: TGCAGTGCAGGGACTAGCAAATCCTACGAGCAGTACTTC. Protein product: CSAGTSKSYEQYF.

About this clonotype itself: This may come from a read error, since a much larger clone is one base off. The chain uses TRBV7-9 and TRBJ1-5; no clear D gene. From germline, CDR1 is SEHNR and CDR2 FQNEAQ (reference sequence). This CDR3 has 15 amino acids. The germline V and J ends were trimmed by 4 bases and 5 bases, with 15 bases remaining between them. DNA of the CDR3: TGTGCCAGCAGCTCGGACGGGGAGAGAGATCAGCCCCAGCATTTT. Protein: CASSSDGERDQPQHF.

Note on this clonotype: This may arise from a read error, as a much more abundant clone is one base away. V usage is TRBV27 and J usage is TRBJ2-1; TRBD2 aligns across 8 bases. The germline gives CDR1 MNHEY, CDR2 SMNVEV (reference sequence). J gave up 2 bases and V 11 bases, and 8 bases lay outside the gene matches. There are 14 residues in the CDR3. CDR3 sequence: CAGNSGGPYNEQFF. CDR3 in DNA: TGTGCCGGCAATTCGGGGGGGCCCTACAATGAGCAGTTCTTC.

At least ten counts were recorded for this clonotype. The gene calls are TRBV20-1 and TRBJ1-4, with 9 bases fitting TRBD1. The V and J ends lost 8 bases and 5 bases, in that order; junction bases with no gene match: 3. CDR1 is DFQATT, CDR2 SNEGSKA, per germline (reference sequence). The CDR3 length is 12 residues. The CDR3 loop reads CSTGQGNEKLFF. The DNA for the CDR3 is TGCAGTACCGGACAGGGGAATGAAAAACTGTTTTTT.

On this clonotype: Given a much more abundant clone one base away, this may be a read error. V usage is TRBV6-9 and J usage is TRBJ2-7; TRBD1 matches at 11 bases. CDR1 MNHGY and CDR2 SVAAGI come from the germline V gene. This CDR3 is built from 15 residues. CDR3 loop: CTSSYSGTGGYEQYF. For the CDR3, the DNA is TGTACCAGCAGTTACTCCGGGACAGGGGGCTACGAGCAGTACTTC.

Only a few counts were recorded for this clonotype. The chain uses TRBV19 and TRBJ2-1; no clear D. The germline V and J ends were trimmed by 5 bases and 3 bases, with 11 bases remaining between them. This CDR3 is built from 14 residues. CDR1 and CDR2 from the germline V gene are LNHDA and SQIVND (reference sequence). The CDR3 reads CASSVDLLYNEQFF. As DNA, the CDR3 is TGTGCCAGTAGTGTCGACTTGCTCTACAATGAGCAGTTCTTC.

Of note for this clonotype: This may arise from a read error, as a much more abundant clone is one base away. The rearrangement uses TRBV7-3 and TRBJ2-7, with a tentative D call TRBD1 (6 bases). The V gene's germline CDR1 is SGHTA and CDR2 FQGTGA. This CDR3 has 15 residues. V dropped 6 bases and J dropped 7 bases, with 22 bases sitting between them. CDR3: CASSNTGNSYNEQYF. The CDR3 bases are TGTGCCAGCAGTAACACAGGGAACTCCTACAATGAGCAGTACTTC.

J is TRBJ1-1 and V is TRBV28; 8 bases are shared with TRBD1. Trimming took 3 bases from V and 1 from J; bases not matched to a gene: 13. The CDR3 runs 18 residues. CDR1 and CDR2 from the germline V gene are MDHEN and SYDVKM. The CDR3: CASSLSNQGASWNTEAFF. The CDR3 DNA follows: TGTGCCAGCAGTTTGTCCAACCAGGGGGCGAGCTGGAACACTGAAGCTTTCTTT.

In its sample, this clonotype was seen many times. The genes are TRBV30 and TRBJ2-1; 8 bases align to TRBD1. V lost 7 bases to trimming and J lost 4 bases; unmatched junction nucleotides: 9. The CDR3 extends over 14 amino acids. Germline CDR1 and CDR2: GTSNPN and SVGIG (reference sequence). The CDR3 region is CALRSGTGYNEQFF. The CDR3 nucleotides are TGTGCCTTAAGATCAGGGACAGGATACAATGAGCAGTTCTTC.

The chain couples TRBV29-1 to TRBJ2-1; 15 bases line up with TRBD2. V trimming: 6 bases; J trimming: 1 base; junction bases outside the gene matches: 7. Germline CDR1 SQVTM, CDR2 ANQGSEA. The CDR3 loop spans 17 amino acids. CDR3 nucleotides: TGCAGCGTGACAGGACTAGCGGGAGGGCCTTCCTACAATGAGCAGTTCTTC. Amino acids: CSVTGLAGGPSYNEQFF.

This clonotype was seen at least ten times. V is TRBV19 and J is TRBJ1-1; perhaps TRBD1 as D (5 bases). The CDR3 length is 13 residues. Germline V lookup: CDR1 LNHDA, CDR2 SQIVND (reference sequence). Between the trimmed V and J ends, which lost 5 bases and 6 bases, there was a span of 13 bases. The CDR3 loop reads CASSAQGVAEAFF. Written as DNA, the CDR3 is TGTGCCAGTAGTGCCCAAGGGGTAGCTGAAGCTTTCTTT.

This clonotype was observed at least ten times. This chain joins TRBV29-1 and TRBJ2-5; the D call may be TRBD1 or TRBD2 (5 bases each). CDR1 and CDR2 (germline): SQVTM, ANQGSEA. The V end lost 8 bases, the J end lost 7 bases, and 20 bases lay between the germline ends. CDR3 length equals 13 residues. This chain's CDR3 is CSPEGRGFRTQYF. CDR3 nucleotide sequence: TGCAGCCCCGAGGGGCGTGGGTTCAGGACCCAGTACTTC. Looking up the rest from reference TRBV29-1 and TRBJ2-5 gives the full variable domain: SAVISQKPSRDICQRGTSLTIQCQVDSQVTMMFWYRQQPGQSLTLIATANQGSEATYESGFVIDKFPISRPNLTFSTLTVSNMSPEDSSIYLCSPEGRGFRTQYFGPGTRLLVL.

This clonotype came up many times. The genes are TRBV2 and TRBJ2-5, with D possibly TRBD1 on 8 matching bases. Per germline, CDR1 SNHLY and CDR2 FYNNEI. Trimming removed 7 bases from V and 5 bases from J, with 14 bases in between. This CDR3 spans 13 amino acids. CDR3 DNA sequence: TGTGCCAGCACACAGGGGGGGTTTGAGACCCAGTACTTC. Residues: CASTQGGFETQYF.

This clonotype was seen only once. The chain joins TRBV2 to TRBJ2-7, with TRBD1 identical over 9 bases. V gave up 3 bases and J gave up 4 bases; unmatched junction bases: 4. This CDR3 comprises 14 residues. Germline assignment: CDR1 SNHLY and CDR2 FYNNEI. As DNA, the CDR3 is TGTGCCAGCAGTGAGGGGACAGGGCTATACGAGCAGTACGTC. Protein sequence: CASSEGTGLYEQYV.